This TCR beta chain was captured by sequencing in a study of T-cell reconstitution after alpha-beta-depleted transplantation in children. Turning to this clonotype: The antigen remains unidentified.

Study-level results: It was newly produced T cells that mostly accounted for T-cell counts and diversity one year after transplant. At day 60, the high TCRbeta diversity found in some patients originated from recipient T cells and thymic progenitors that had survived. Reportedly, alpha-beta T cells present about two months post-transplant originated from several hundred expanded clones of graft origin.

The J segment lost 3 bases and the V segment lost 4 bases, leaving 9 bases of the junction unmatched. Germline V gene data show CDR1 as SGHDT and CDR2 as YYEEEE. The CDR3 runs 15 residues. Unique molecular identifiers tagged the TCRbeta library. TCRdb called the PCR reads again in MiXCR, with one record for every CDR3 protein. The sample includes some 300,000 distinct CDR3 sequences, nearly 8% of them seen just once. Sequenced material: peripheral blood, taken 360 days after TCRalphabeta/CD19-depleted stem cell transplant. This sequence joins TRBV5-6 and TRBJ2-7; 8 nucleotides match TRBD1. This TCR derives from a female patient between 2 and 10 years old who had a stem cell transplant for Fanconi anemia, so the T cells may come from the graft donor. CDR3 sequence reads: CASSPRDRRFYEQYF. The CDR3 DNA reads TGTGCCAGCAGCCCCCGGGACAGGAGATTCTACGAGCAGTACTTC.